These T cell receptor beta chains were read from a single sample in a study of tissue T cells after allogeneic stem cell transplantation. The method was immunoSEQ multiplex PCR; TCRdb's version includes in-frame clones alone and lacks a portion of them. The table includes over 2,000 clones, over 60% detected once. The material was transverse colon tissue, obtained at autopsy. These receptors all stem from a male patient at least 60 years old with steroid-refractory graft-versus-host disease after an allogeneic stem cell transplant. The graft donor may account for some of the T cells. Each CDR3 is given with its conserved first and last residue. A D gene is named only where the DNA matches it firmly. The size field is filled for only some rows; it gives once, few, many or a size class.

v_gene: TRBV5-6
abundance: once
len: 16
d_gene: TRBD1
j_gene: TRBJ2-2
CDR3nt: TGTGCCAGTAGCCAGGGGACAGGGTACCACACCGGGGAGCTGTTTTTT
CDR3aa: CASSQGTGYHTGELFF

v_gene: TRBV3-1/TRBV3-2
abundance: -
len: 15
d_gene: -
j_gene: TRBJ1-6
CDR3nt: TGTGCCAGCAGCCTTACCGGGAGCTATTATTCACCCCTCCACTTT
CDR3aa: CASSLTGSYYSPLHF

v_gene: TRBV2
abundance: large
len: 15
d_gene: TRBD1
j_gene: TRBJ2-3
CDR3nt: TGTGCCAGCAGCGCCGGGACAGCGAGCACAGATACGCAGTATTTT
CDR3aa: CASSAGTASTDTQYF

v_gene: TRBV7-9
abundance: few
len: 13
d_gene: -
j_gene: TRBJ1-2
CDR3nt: TGTGCCAGCAGCAAAGGGGCAATCTATGGCTACACCTTC
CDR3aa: CASSKGAIYGYTF

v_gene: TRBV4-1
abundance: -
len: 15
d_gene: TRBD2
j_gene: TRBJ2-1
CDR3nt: TGCGCCAGCGCACTAGCGGGGGGATCCTACAATGAGCAGTTCTTC
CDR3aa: CASALAGGSYNEQFF

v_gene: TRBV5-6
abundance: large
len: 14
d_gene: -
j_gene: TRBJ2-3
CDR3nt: TGTGCCAGCAGTGTTGCAGGGTTCGGAGATACGCAGTATTTT
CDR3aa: CASSVAGFGDTQYF

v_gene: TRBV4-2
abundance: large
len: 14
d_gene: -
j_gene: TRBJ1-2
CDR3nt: TGTGCCAGCAGCGATTCTGGGGCGAGGTATGGCTACACCTTC
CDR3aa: CASSDSGARYGYTF

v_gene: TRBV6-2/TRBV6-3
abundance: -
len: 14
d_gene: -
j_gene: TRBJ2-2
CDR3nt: TGTGCCAGCAGTTTCGGGTTTTTGGCCGGGGAGCTGTTTTTT
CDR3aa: CASSFGFLAGELFF

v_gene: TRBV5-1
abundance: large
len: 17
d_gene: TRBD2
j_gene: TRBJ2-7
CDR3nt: TGCGCCAGCAGCCCCAGCCCTTTAGCGGGGGGGTCGAACGAGCAGTACTTC
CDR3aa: CASSPSPLAGGSNEQYF

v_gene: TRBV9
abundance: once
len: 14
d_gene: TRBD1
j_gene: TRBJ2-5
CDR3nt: TGTGCCAGCAGCGTAGGTCCAGGGGGCGAGACCCAGTACTTC
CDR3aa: CASSVGPGGETQYF

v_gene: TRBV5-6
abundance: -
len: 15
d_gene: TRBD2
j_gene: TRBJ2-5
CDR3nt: TGTGCCCGCAGCTTGGTGGCCGGGGGGGGAGAGACCCAGTACTTC
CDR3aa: CARSLVAGGGETQYF

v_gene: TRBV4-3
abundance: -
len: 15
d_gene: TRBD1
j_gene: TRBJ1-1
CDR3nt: TGCGCCAGCAGCCTCGAGGACAGGGCGGACACTGAAGCTTTCTTT
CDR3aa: CASSLEDRADTEAFF

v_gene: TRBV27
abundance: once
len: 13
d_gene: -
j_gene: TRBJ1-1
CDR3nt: TGTGCCAGCAGTATGGACGTAGGCACTGAAGCTTTCTTT
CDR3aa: CASSMDVGTEAFF

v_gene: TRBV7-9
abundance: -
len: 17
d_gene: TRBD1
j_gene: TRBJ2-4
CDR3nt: TGTGCCAGCAGCTTAGGGTTTAAAGACAGGGCAAAAAACATTCAGTACTTC
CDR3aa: CASSLGFKDRAKNIQYF

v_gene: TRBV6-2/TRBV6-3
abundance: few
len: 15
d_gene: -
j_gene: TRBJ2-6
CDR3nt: TGTGCCAGCACTTACGGACTCTCTGGGGCCAACGTCCTGACTTTC
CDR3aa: CASTYGLSGANVLTF

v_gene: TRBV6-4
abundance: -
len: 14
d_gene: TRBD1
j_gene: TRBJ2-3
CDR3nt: TGTGCCAGCTCCAACAGGGGGCTCCCAGATACGCAGTATTTT
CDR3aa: CASSNRGLPDTQYF

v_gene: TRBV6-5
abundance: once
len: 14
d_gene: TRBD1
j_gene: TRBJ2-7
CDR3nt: TGTGCCAGCAGTTACGGCAGGGGGAGTTACGAGCAGTACTTC
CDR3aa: CASSYGRGSYEQYF

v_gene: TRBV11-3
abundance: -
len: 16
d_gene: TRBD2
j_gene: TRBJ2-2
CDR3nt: TGTGCCAGCAGCACGGGACTAGCGGAGGGCACCGGGGAGCTGTTTTTT
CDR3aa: CASSTGLAEGTGELFF

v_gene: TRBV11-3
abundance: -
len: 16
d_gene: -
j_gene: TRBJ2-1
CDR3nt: TGTGCCAGCAGCCCCACAAAGTCAGGGGATTTCAATGAGCAGTTCTTC
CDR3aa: CASSPTKSGDFNEQFF

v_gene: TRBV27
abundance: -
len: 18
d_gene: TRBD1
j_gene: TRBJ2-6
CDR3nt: TGTGCCAGCAGTTGGAGGGGACAGGCCGTCTCTGGGGCCAACGTCCTGACTTTC
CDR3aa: CASSWRGQAVSGANVLTF

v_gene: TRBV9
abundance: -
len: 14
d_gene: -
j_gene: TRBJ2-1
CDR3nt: TGTGCCAGCAGCGTAGCTTGGATCGCAGGTGAGCAGTTCTTC
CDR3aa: CASSVAWIAGEQFF

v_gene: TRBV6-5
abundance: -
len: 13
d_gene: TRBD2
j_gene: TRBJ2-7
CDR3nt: TGTGCCACCTGGACTAGCGGATTCTACGAGCAGTACTTC
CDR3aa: CATWTSGFYEQYF

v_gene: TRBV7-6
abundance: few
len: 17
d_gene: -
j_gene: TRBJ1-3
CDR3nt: TGTGCCAGCAGCTTAACAGGCTCCACATTCTCTGGAAACACCATATATTTT
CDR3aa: CASSLTGSTFSGNTIYF

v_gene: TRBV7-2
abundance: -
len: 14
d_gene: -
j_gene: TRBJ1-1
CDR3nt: TGTGCCAGCAGCCCTGGACCGCTGAACACTGAAGCTTTCTTT
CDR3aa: CASSPGPLNTEAFF

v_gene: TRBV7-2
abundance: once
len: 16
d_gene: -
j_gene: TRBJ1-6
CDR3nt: TGTGCCAGCAGCTTAAAGGCGATTGCCTATAATTCACCCCTCCACTTT
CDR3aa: CASSLKAIAYNSPLHF

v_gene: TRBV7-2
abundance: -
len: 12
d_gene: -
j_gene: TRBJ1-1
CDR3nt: TGTGCCAGCAGTGATTCGGGTAAGGGTGCTTTCTTT
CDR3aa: CASSDSGKGAFF

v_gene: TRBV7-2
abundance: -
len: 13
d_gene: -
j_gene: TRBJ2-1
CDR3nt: TGTGCCAGCAGCTTAGATCAACTTAATGAGCAGTTCTTC
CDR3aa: CASSLDQLNEQFF

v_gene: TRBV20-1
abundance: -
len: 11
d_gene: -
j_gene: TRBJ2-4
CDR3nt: TGCAGTGCTAGAGATCACGGGGCAAGATACTTC
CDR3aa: CSARDHGARYF

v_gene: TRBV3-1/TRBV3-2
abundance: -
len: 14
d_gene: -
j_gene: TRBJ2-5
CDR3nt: TGTGCCAGCAGCCTAAACCGGGACGCGGAGACCCAGTACTTC
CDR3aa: CASSLNRDAETQYF

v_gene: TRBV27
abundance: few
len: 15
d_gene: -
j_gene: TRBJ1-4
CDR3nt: TGTGCCAGCAGTTTCCTGACAGGAACTAATGAAAAACTGTTTTTT
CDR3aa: CASSFLTGTNEKLFF